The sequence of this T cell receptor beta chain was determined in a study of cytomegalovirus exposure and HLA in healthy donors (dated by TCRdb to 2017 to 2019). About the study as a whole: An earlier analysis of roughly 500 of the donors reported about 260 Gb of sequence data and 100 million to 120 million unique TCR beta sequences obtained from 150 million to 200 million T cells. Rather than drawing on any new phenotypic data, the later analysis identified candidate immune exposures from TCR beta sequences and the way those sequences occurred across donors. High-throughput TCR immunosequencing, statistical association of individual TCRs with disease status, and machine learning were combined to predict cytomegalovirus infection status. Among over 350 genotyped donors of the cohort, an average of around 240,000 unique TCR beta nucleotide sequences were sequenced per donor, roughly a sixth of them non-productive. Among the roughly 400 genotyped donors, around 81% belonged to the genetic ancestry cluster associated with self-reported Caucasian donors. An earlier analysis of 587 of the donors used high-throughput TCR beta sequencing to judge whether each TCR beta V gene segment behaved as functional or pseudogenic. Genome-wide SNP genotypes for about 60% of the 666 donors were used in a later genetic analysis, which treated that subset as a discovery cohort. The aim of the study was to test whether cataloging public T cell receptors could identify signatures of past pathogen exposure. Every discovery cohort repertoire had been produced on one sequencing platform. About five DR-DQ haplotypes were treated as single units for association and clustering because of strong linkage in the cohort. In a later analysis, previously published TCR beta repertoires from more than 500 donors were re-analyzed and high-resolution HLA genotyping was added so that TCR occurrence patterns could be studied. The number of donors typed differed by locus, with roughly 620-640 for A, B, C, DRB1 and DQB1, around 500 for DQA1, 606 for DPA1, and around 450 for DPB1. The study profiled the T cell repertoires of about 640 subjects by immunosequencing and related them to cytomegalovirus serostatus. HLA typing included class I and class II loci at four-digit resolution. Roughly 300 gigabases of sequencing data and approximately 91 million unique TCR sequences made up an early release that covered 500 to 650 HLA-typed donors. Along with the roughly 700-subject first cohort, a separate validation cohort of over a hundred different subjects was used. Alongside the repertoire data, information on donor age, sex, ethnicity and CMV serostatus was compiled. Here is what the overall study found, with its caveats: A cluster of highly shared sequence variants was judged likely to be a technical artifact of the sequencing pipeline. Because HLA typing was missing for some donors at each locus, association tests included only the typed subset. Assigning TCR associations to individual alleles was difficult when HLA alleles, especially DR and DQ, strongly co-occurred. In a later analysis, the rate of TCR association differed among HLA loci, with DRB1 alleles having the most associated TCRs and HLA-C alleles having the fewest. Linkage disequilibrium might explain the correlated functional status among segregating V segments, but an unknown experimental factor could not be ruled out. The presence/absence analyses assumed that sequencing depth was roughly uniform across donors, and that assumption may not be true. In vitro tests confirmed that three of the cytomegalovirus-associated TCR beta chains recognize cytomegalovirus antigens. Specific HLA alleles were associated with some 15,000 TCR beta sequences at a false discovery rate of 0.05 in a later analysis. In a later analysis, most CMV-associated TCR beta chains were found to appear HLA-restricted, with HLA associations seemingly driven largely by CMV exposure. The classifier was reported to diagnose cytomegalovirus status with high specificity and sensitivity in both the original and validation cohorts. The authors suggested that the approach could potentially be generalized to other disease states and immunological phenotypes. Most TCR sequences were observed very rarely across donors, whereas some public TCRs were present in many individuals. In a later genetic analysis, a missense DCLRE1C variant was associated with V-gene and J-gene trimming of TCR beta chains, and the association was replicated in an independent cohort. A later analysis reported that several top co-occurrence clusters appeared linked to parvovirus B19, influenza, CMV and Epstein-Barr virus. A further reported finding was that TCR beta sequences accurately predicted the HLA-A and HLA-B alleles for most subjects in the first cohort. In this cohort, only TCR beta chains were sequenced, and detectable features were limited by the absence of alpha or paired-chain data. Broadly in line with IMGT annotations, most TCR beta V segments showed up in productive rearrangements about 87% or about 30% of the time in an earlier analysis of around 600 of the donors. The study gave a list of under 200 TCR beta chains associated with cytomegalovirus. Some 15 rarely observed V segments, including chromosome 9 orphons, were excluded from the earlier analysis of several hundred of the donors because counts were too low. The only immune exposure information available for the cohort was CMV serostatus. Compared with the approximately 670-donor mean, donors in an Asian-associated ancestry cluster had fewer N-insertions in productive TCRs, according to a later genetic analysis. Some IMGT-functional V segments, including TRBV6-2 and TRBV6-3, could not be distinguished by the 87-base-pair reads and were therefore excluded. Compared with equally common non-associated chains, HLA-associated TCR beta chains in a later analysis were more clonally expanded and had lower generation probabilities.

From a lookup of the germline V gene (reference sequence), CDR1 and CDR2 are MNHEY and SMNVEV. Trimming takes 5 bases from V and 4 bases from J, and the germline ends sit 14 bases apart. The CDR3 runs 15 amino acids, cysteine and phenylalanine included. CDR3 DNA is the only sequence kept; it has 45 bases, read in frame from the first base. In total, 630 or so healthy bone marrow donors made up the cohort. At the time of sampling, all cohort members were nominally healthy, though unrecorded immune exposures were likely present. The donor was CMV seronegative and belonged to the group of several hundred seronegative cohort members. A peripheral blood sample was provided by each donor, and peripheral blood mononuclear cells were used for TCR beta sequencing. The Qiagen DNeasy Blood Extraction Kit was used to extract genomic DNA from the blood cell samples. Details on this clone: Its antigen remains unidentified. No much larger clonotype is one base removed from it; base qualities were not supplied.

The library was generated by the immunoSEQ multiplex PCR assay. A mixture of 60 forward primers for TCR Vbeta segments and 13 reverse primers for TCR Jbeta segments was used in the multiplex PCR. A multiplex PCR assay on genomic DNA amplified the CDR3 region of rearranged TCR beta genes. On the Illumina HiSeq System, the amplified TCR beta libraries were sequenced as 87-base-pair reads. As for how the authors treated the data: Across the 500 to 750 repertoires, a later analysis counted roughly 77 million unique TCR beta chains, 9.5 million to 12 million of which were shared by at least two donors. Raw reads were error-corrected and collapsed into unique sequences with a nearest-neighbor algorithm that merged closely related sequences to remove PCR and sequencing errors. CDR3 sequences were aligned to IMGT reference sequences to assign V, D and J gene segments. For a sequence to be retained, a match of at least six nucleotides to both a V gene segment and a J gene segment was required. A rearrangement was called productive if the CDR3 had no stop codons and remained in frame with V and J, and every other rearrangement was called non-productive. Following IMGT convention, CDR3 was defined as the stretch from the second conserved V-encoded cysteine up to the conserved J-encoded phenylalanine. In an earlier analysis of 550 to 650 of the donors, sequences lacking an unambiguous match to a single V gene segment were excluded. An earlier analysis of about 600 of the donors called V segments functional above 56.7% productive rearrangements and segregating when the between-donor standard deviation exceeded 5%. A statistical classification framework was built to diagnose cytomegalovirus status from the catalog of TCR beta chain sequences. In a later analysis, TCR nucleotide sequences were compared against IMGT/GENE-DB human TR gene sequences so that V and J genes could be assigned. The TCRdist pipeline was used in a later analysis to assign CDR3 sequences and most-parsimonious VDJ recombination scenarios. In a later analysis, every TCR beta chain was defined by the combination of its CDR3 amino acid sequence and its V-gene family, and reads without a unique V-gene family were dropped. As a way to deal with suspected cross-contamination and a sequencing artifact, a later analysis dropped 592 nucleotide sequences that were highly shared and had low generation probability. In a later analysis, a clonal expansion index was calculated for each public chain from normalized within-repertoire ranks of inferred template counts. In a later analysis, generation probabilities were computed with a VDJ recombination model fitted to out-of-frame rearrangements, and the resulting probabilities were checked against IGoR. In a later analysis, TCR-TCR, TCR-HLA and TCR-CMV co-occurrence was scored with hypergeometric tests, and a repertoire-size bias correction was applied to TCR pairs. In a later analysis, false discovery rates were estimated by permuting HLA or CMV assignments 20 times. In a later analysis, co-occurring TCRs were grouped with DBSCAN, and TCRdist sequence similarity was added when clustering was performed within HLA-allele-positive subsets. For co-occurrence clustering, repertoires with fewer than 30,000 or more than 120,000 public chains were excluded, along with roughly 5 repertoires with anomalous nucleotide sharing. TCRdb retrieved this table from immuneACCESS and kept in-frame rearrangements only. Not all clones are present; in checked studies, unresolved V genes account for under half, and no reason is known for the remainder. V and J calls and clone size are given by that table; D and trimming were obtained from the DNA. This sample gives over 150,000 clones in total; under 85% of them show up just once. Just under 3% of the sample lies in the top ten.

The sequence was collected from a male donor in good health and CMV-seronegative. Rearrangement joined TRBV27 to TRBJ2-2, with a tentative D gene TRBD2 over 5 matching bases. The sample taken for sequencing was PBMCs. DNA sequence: TGTGCCAGCAGTCGGGGAGTTTATCTCACCGGGGAGCTGTTTTTT. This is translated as CASSRGVYLTGELFF.